These 7 T cell receptor beta chains share one sample of origin, sequenced in a study of somatic mutations in cytotoxic T cells in rheumatoid arthritis. Using immunoSEQ multiplex PCR, the repertoire was profiled, and TCRdb retains in-frame clones only, with some absent. The table shows around 16,000 clones, with around 80% occurring only once. Material for sequencing was CD8+ T cells sorted from blood. Receptor source: a woman in her fifties or sixties with rheumatoid arthritis.

V and J are TRBV10-1 and TRBJ2-1, with 10 bases matching TRBD2. CDR3 length equals 14 residues. The trim removed 3 bases at V and 7 bases at J, leaving 3 bases unmatched. Germline loops: CDR1 WNHNN, CDR2 SYGVQD (reference sequence). This chain's CDR3 is CASSEAGGRNEQFF. The CDR3 DNA sequence: TGCGCCAGCAGTGAAGCGGGGGGGCGTAATGAGCAGTTCTTC.

Points on this clone: The junction shows a germline mismatch at one end, possibly a read error. The chain carries TRBV6-4 and TRBJ2-1; TRBD2 matches at 12 bases. Per germline, CDR1 MRHNA and CDR2 SNTAGT. The CDR3 runs 17 residues. CDR3 DNA: TGTGCCAGCAGTTACTCCTTGCTAGCGGGAGGGGTCTATGAGCAGTTCTTC. Translation gives CASSYSLLAGGVYEQFF.

This chain links TRBV6-1 with TRBJ2-3; unclear D gene. The V and J ends lost 3 bases and 1 base respectively, with 5 bases between them. Germline V gene lookup returns CDR1 MNHNS and CDR2 SASEGT. The CDR3 covers 13 residues. CDR3 loop: CASSDAGTDTQYF. DNA of the CDR3: TGTGCCAGCAGTGATGCTGGCACAGATACGCAGTATTTT.

The rearrangement uses TRBV27 and TRBJ1-5; D ambiguous. CDR3 length equals 15 residues. Germline CDR1 and CDR2: MNHEY and SMNVEV (reference sequence). V lost 5 bases and J 8 bases, leaving 19 bases between the germline ends. CDR3 amino acids: CASSPPGRVGEPQHF. Here the CDR3 DNA reads TGTGCCAGCAGTCCCCCCGGACGGGTCGGGGAGCCCCAGCATTTT.

The CDR3 protein is CASINNREANYGYTF. Here the CDR3 DNA reads TGTGCCAGCATTAACAACAGGGAAGCTAACTATGGCTACACCTTC. The chain recombines TRBV6-6 with TRBJ1-2; D possibly corresponds to TRBD1 (6 bases). In germline, CDR1 is MNHNY, CDR2 SVGAGI (reference sequence). V lost 7 bases to trimming and J lost 0 bases, with 15 bases between them. This CDR3 is 15 amino acids long.

The rearrangement joins TRBV9 to TRBJ1-1, with 7 nucleotides matching TRBD1. V trimming: 1 base; J trimming: 1 base; junction bases outside the gene matches: 16. The CDR3 contains 19 residues. Germline CDR1 is SGDLS and CDR2 is YYNGEE. The CDR3 region is CASSVRETGWWLGNTEAFF. CDR3 in DNA: TGTGCCAGCAGCGTACGAGAGACAGGGTGGTGGTTAGGGAACACTGAAGCTTTCTTT.

This clone was observed a few times. This chain links TRBV7-9 with TRBJ1-2, with TRBD1 matching 8 bases. The ends lost 5 bases at V and 8 bases at J; junction bases unmatched: 4. This CDR3 region has 12 residues. The germline V gene has CDR1 SEHNR and CDR2 FQNEAQ (reference sequence). The CDR3 DNA follows: TGTGCCAGCAGCCCACAGGGGGGCGGCTACACCTTC. It translates to CASSPQGGGYTF.